This T cell receptor (beta chain) emerged from a study of OX40 agonist ivuxolimab in advanced cancers. Study results and limitations: No antigen was identified for the clonally expanded peripheral T cells.

Here immunoSEQ multiplex PCR was the method, and the copy in TCRdb shows in-frame clones only, minus some. This table holds some 100,000 clones, roughly 84% found once. A word on this clone: Its antigen is not identified.

Germline V lookup: CDR1 GTSNPN, CDR2 SVGIG (reference sequence). With V trimmed by 2 bases and J by 2 bases, 6 bases remained unmatched. The length of the CDR3 is 15 residues. The V call is TRBV30, the J call TRBJ1-3; 7 nucleotides line up with TRBD1. This sequence originates from an adult with an advanced solid tumor such as melanoma, head and neck, liver or kidney cancer. The specimen comprised CD4+ or CD8+ T cells sorted from blood, sampled in a trial of the OX40 agonist ivuxolimab. The CDR3 bases are TGTGCCTGGAGTCAAGACAGGGAGGCTGGAAACACCATATATTTT. It encodes CAWSQDREAGNTIYF.